This TCR beta chain is drawn from a study of Ad26.COV2.S vaccination and SARS-CoV-2 variants. The V end was cut by 4 bases, the J end by 6 bases, with 13 bases between. The germline V gene has CDR1 SGHRS and CDR2 YFSETQ. This CDR3 has 14 residues. Study-level results: Those who received the vaccine showed greater spike-specific TCR breadth than those given placebo. TCR breadth and depth analyses may have underestimated total T cell responses. Those who received vaccine or placebo ended up with similar non-spike TCR breadth. Considerable breadth of spike-specific CD8+ and CD4+ T cell responses has reportedly been documented following vaccination.

Here immunoSEQ multiplex PCR was the method, and the copy in TCRdb shows in-frame clones only, minus some. Of approximately 400,000 clones detected, 92% appear once; the ten largest clones hold roughly 3.9%. Remarks on this clone: What it recognizes is unknown.

The starting material was peripheral blood, obtained after recovery from COVID-19. The chain is built from TRBV5-1 and TRBJ1-4; D ambiguous. This receptor was obtained from a human donor who had recovered from COVID-19. The CDR3 is CASSPGGRDEKLFF. CDR3 nucleotide sequence: TGCGCCAGCAGCCCCGGAGGAAGGGATGAAAAACTGTTTTTT. The entire variable domain, with the rest obtained from reference TRBV5-1 and TRBJ1-4, is as follows: KAGVTQTPRYLIKTRGQQVTLSCSPISGHRSVSWYQQTPGQGLQFLFEYFSETQRNKGNFPGRFSGRQFSNSRSEMNVSTLELGDSALYLCASSPGGRDEKLFFGSGTQLSVL.